Each of the 25 T cell receptor beta chains below was sequenced from the same sample in a study of T cell responses to AZD1222 COVID-19 vaccine. This table comes from immunoSEQ multiplex PCR, and its TCRdb copy is limited to in-frame clones, with some not included. The sample yields about 86,000 clones, roughly 87% seen once. This material consisted of peripheral blood, taken on day 0 of AZD1222 vaccination. These receptors were collected from an adult in good health.

This chain connects TRBV7-2 to TRBJ1-2; 7 nucleotides match TRBD1. The ends lost 7 bases at V and 6 bases at J; junction bases unmatched: 8. The length of the CDR3 is 13 residues. The germline V gene encodes CDR1 SGHTA and CDR2 FQGNSA. DNA for the CDR3: TGTGCCAGCACCATACGACAGGGAAATGGCTACACCTTC. It translates to CASTIRQGNGYTF.

The chain uses TRBV10-2 and TRBJ2-1; 10 bases agree with TRBD2. This CDR3 has 14 amino acids. Germline CDR1 reads WSHSY; CDR2 reads SAAADI. V was pared by 7 bases and J by 6 bases, with 6 bases of the junction left unmatched. The CDR3 DNA follows: TGCGCCAGCACTCCAGCGGGAGGGGCCAATGAGCAGTTCTTC. Amino acid sequence: CASTPAGGANEQFF.

In this sample, this clone turned up once. This chain joins TRBV18 and TRBJ1-1, with a tentative D call TRBD1 (5 bases). The germline V gene encodes CDR1 KGHSH and CDR2 LQKENI. The CDR3 contains 15 residues. Trimming removed 3 bases from V and 4 bases from J, with 15 bases in between. The CDR3 loop reads CASSPSRVGTTEAFF. The DNA for the CDR3 is TGTGCCAGCTCACCCTCCAGGGTCGGGACCACTGAAGCTTTCTTT.

The J gene is TRBJ1-1, the V gene TRBV12-3 or TRBV12-4; D may be TRBD1 (6 bases). The ends were cut back, 11 bases at V and 1 base at J, with 14 bases in the middle. The CDR3 consists of 13 residues. CDR3 in amino acids: CALGQLKNTEAFF. The CDR3 region has the DNA TGTGCCTTAGGACAGCTTAAGAACACTGAAGCTTTCTTT.

The chain combines TRBV18 with TRBJ2-3; TRBD2 matches at 16 bases. Germline V gives CDR1 KGHSH, CDR2 LQKENI. The ends lost 0 bases at V and 1 base at J; junction bases unmatched: 7. This CDR3 has 20 amino acids. The CDR3 sequence: CASSPPGLAGGKTGTDTQYF. The CDR3 DNA is TGTGCCAGCTCACCACCGGGACTAGCGGGAGGGAAGACTGGCACAGATACGCAGTATTTT.

V usage is TRBV18 and J usage is TRBJ2-1; the match to TRBD2 covers 7 bases. Germline CDR1 and CDR2: KGHSH and LQKENI. Losses at the gene ends were 2 bases for V and 9 bases for J; bases not matched to a gene: 7. The CDR3 is 14 residues long. The CDR3 sequence is CASSPAGETIEQFF. The DNA of the CDR3 is TGTGCCAGCTCACCAGCGGGAGAGACGATTGAGCAGTTCTTC.

The V gene is TRBV6-5, the J gene TRBJ1-3, with D perhaps matching TRBD1 (6 bases). With 5 bases removed from V and 3 bases from J, the gap between germline ends came to 14 bases. This CDR3 comprises 15 residues. Germline assignment: CDR1 MNHEY and CDR2 SVGAGI. As DNA, the CDR3 is TGTGCCAGCAGTCAGTTGAGGACAGTTGGAAACACCATATATTTT. Translating gives CASSQLRTVGNTIYF.

This chain connects TRBV3-1 (or the pseudogene TRBV3-2) to TRBJ2-1, with D maybe TRBD1 (6 bases). Trimming took 1 base from V and 5 from J, leaving 18 bases between them. The CDR3 is made up of 17 amino acids. Germline values: CDR1 LGHDT, CDR2 YNNKEL (reference sequence). CDR3 sequence: CASSQGIYTGKDNEQFF. In nucleotides, the CDR3 is TGTGCCAGCAGCCAAGGGATTTACACAGGGAAGGACAATGAGCAGTTCTTC.

The chain recombines TRBV4-3 with TRBJ1-4; a weak D match, TRBD1 (5 bases). Germline-derived CDR1 and CDR2 are LGHNA and YSLEER. The CDR3 loop spans 16 amino acids. V was trimmed by 0 bases and J by 4 bases, leaving 12 bases between them. The CDR3 DNA reads TGCGCCAGCAGCCAAGATGGTACGGACAATAATGAAAAACTGTTTTTT. It translates to CASSQDGTDNNEKLFF.

This chain uses TRBV9 with TRBJ1-2; D remains ambiguous. V was pared by 0 bases and J by 0 bases, with 9 bases between. Germline CDR1 is SGDLS and CDR2 is YYNGEE. The CDR3 has 15 residues. CDR3 nucleotide sequence: TGTGCCAGCAGCGTAGAGGCTGGAGCTAACTATGGCTACACCTTC. Translated, it gives CASSVEAGANYGYTF.

About this clone itself: A junction boundary mismatches the germline segment, possibly from a read error. The V and J genes are TRBV7-8 and TRBJ2-7, with 11 bases lining up with TRBD1. The CDR3 sequence is 16 residues long. Germline CDR1 reads SGHVS; CDR2 reads FQNEAQ. CDR3 region: CASSSARDRGVPGPVF. The CDR3, as DNA: TGTGCCAGCAGCTCCGCCCGGGACAGGGGGGTTCCAGGGCCCGTCTTC.

The genes are TRBV7-9 and TRBJ2-3; D uncertain. Trimming took 0 bases from V and 2 from J, leaving 9 bases between them. CDR3 length equals 15 residues. Per germline, CDR1 SEHNR and CDR2 FQNEAQ (reference sequence). The CDR3 here is CASSLAGRTTDTQYF. The CDR3 bases are TGTGCCAGCAGCTTAGCAGGACGTACCACAGATACGCAGTATTTT.

The DNA of the CDR3 is TGTGCCAGCTCACCAGGAGGGAACAATCAGCCCCAGCATTTT. This encodes CASSPGGNNQPQHF. The rearrangement links TRBV18 to TRBJ1-5; D is unresolved. Germline values: CDR1 KGHSH, CDR2 LQKENI. V lost 2 bases, J lost 3 bases, and 8 bases lay in between. The CDR3 is 14 amino acids.

This clone has just one count. The chain combines TRBV7-9 with TRBJ1-5; D may be TRBD1 (6 bases). The V gene lost 6 bases and the J gene lost 4 bases, with 16 bases spanning the gap. Per germline, CDR1 SEHNR and CDR2 FQNEAQ (reference sequence). This CDR3 region has 15 residues. CDR3: CASRYELQGNQPQHF. Written as DNA, the CDR3 is TGTGCCAGCAGATATGAGTTGCAGGGGAATCAGCCCCAGCATTTT. Drawing the rest from reference TRBV7-9 and TRBJ1-5, the complete variable domain is DTGVSQNPRHKITKRGQNVTFRCDPISEHNRLYWYRQTLGQGPEFLTYFQNEAQLEKSRLLSDRFSAERPKGSFSTLEIQRTEQGDSAMYLCASRYELQGNQPQHFGDGTRLSIL.

The gene calls are TRBV5-1 and TRBJ1-1; tentative D call: TRBD1 (5 bases). Germline loops: CDR1 SGHRS, CDR2 YFSETQ. This CDR3 has 14 amino acids. V lost 4 bases to trimming and J lost 3 bases, with 13 bases between them. CDR3 bases: TGCGCCAGCAGCCCCGGGACGGCCTACACTGAAGCTTTCTTT. Translated, it gives CASSPGTAYTEAFF.

The V gene is TRBV7-8, the J gene TRBJ2-1, with a weak D call TRBD2 (5 bases). The CDR3 runs 17 residues. Trimming left V 5 bases short and J 0 bases short, with 17 bases between. Per the germline V gene, CDR1 is SGHVS and CDR2 is FQNEAQ. The CDR3 is CASSPRAGVSSYNEQFF. In DNA form, the CDR3 reads TGTGCCAGCAGCCCCCGTGCCGGGGTGAGCTCCTACAATGAGCAGTTCTTC. Filled out from reference TRBV7-8 and TRBJ2-1, the complete variable domain reads GAGVSQSPRYKVAKRGQDVALRCDPISGHVSLFWYQQALGQGPEFLTYFQNEAQLDKSGLPSDRFFAERPEGSVSTLKIQRTQQEDSAVYLCASSPRAGVSSYNEQFFGPGTRLTVL.

The rearrangement uses TRBV5-4 and TRBJ1-2, with a tentative D call TRBD1 (5 bases). Per germline, CDR1 SGHNT and CDR2 YYREEE (reference sequence). This CDR3 comprises 14 residues. The germline V and J ends were trimmed by 0 bases and 8 bases, with 14 bases remaining between them. The CDR3 loop reads CASSLAGVLRGYTF. In DNA form, the CDR3 reads TGTGCCAGCAGCTTGGCGGGGGTTTTACGCGGCTACACCTTC.

The V and J genes are TRBV21-1 and TRBJ1-4; the table's TRBD1 call for D was not verified on the DNA. TRBV21-1 represents a pseudogene. This CDR3 contains 16 residues. The CDR3 region is CASSKIDRGLSEKLFF. The CDR3, as DNA: TGTGCCAGCAGCAAAATCGACAGGGGACTGAGTGAAAAACTGTTTTTT.

The chain is built from TRBV5-4 and TRBJ2-1, with 12 bases aligning to TRBD2. Germline-derived CDR1 and CDR2 are SGHNT and YYREEE (reference sequence). The J segment lost 9 bases and the V segment lost 4 bases, leaving 8 bases of the junction unmatched. The CDR3 loop spans 15 amino acids. CDR3 bases: TGTGCCAGCAGCGCGGAGACTAGCGGGAGCACTGAGCAGTTCTTC. Amino acids: CASSAETSGSTEQFF.

The chain has TRBV5-1 and TRBJ1-3; 7 bases are shared with TRBD1. Germline loops: CDR1 SGHRS, CDR2 YFSETQ. J gave up 1 base and V 4 bases, and 11 bases lay outside the gene matches. The CDR3 spans 17 residues. The CDR3 protein is CASSPDPGQRSGNTIYF. Here the CDR3 DNA reads TGCGCCAGCAGCCCGGACCCGGGACAGCGATCTGGAAACACCATATATTTT.

The chain joins TRBV10-3 to TRBJ1-6; TRBD1 agrees at 8 bases. The CDR3 loop spans 15 amino acids. J was trimmed by 9 bases and V by 3 bases; bases with no gene match: 7. Germline V CDR1 and CDR2: ENHRY, SYGVKD. In DNA form, the CDR3 reads TGTGCCATCAGTGAACCCAGGGGGCGCGGTTCACCCCTCCACTTT. Its protein product is CAISEPRGRGSPLHF.

The rearrangement links TRBV10-1 to TRBJ1-2; 7 bases line up with TRBD1. Germline V lookup: CDR1 WNHNN, CDR2 SYGVQD (reference sequence). This CDR3 comprises 17 residues. With V trimmed by 3 bases and J by 8 bases, 18 bases remained unmatched. CDR3 coding DNA: TGCGCCAGCAGTGAAACTATAGGGGGACAGAGTCTCCGGGGCTACACCTTC. It codes for CASSETIGGQSLRGYTF.

This chain joins TRBV15 and TRBJ1-1; tentatively, D is TRBD1 (5 bases). V gave up 5 bases and J gave up 1 base, with 14 bases separating them. The CDR3 length is 15 residues. From germline, CDR1 is LNHNV and CDR2 YYDKDF (reference sequence). The CDR3 sequence: CATSREGLKNTEAFF. The CDR3, as DNA: TGTGCCACCAGCCGGGAGGGGCTGAAGAACACTGAAGCTTTCTTT.

The rearrangement links TRBV3-1 (or the pseudogene TRBV3-2) to TRBJ2-7; TRBD1 agrees at 7 bases. Germline values: CDR1 LGHDT, CDR2 YNNKEL (reference sequence). The CDR3 has 13 residues. V shed 3 bases and J 4 bases; nucleotides not matched to a gene: 3. In DNA, the CDR3 is TGTGCCAGCAGCCAGGAGACAGGGTACGAGCAGTACTTC. Its translation: CASSQETGYEQYF.

The chain employs TRBV5-8 and TRBJ2-1; D perhaps matches TRBD2 (6 bases). Germline CDR1 reads SGHTS; CDR2 reads YDEGEE. Trimming stripped 4 bases from V and 6 bases from J, with 17 bases between. The CDR3 contains 15 residues. The CDR3 sequence: CASSKRALVGNEQFF. The DNA of the CDR3 is TGTGCCAGCAGCAAGCGGGCCCTGGTGGGCAATGAGCAGTTCTTC.